Listed below are T cell receptor beta chains from one sample, sequenced in a study of T-cell memory formation after mild COVID-19. TCRdb reprocessed the 5' RACE reads with MiXCR, giving one entry per CDR3 protein. The sample holds 45,000 to 55,000 distinct CDR3 sequences, about 7.3% seen once. Sequencing was carried out using PBMCs or a T cell subset sorted from them (not recorded which). These receptors all come from a man between 18 and 29 years old who had mild COVID-19 (a few samples of this study predate the infection). Cell type and time point are not known. CDR3s include the opening cysteine and the closing phenylalanine or tryptophan. Fields, in order: V gene, D gene, J gene, clone size, CDR3 protein, CDR3 DNA. D genes are given only for firm matches. Where a row states a size, it is once, few, many or the class of an expanded clone; other rows omit it.

>TRBV24-1|TRBD1|TRBJ2-5|few
CATSDGFGQVETQYF
TGTGCCACCAGTGATGGTTTTGGACAGGTAGAGACCCAGTACTTC
>TRBV12-5|TRBD2|TRBJ2-2|few
CASGLVREGLNTGELFF
TGTGCTAGTGGTTTGGTACGGGAGGGCTTGAACACCGGGGAGCTGTTTTTT
>TRBV4-1|-|TRBJ1-3|-
CASSQGRTVLTSGNTIYF
TGCGCCAGCAGCCAAGGCCGGACGGTACTTACCTCTGGAAACACCATATATTTT
>TRBV6-1|-|TRBJ1-1|-
CASILRPGRPYTEAFF
TGTGCCAGCATTCTCCGGCCGGGCAGGCCCTACACTGAAGCTTTCTTT
>TRBV2|-|TRBJ2-7|-
CASSEAHGGIYEQYF
TGTGCCAGCAGTGAAGCGCACGGGGGAATCTACGAGCAGTACTTC
>TRBV7-3|-|TRBJ2-6|many
CASSKLPGSGANVLTF
TGTGCCAGCAGCAAATTACCGGGCTCTGGGGCCAACGTCCTGACTTTC
>TRBV7-2|-|TRBJ2-5|many
CASSSDIRETQYF
TGTGCCAGCAGCTCCGACATCCGAGAGACCCAGTACTTC
>TRBV5-1|-|TRBJ2-1|many
CASSLDGGPYNEQFF
TGCGCCAGCAGCTTGGACGGGGGACCCTACAATGAGCAGTTCTTC
>TRBV11-2|-|TRBJ2-3|-
CASSFRVSDTQYF
TGTGCCAGCAGCTTCAGGGTTTCAGATACGCAGTATTTT
>TRBV7-3|-|TRBJ2-1|few
CASSSLGAPQVEQFF
TGTGCCAGCAGCTCCCTCGGGGCCCCCCAGGTAGAGCAGTTCTTC
>TRBV7-9|TRBD2|TRBJ2-2|many
CASSLQIGLVGAGELFF
TGTGCCAGCAGCTTACAGATTGGACTAGTGGGTGCCGGGGAGCTGTTTTTT
>TRBV29-1|-|TRBJ2-3|-
CSVQAGNADTQYF
TGCAGCGTTCAGGCAGGGAACGCAGATACGCAGTATTTT
>TRBV20-1|-|TRBJ2-6|few
CSASPTRSGANVLTF
TGCAGTGCTTCCCCTACTAGGTCTGGGGCCAACGTCCTGACTTTC
>TRBV7-2|-|TRBJ2-4|-
CASSLRLSNTLVAKNIQYF
TGTGCCAGCAGCTTACGGCTATCCAACACCTTAGTAGCCAAAAACATTCAGTACTTC
>TRBV12-3/TRBV12-4|TRBD1|TRBJ2-1|many
CASSRGQGNYNEQFF
TGTGCCAGCAGTAGAGGACAGGGGAATTACAATGAGCAGTTCTTC
>TRBV5-5|-|TRBJ2-7|many
CASSQLTVSYEQYF
TGTGCCAGCAGCCAGCTGACGGTCTCCTACGAGCAGTACTTC
>TRBV5-5|-|TRBJ2-1|many
CASSLAEAGVQYNEQFF
TGTGCCAGCAGCTTGGCCGAGGCAGGGGTGCAGTACAATGAGCAGTTCTTC
>TRBV4-1|-|TRBJ2-2|many
CASSHVFQGRTGELFF
TGCGCCAGCAGCCACGTCTTCCAGGGGCGGACCGGGGAGCTGTTTTTT
>TRBV24-1|-|TRBJ2-1|few
CATSDLAASSYNEQFF
TGTGCCACCAGTGATTTGGCGGCGAGCTCCTACAATGAGCAGTTCTTC
>TRBV7-9|-|TRBJ1-2|few
CASSFSPRGYTF
TGTGCCAGCAGCTTTTCCCCCCGTGGCTACACCTTC
>TRBV11-2|-|TRBJ2-1|many
CASSSIRQVTYNEQFF
TGTGCCAGCAGCTCTATCAGGCAGGTGACTTACAATGAGCAGTTCTTC
>TRBV5-1|-|TRBJ2-5|-
CASSLGAISDSQETKYF
TGCGCCAGCAGCTTGGGGGCGATTTCGGACTCGCAAGAGACCAAGTACTTC
>TRBV6-2/TRBV6-3|TRBD1|TRBJ1-5|many
CASSYHERTGQPQHF
TGTGCCAGCAGTTACCACGAACGGACAGGACAGCCCCAGCATTTT
>TRBV2|TRBD2|TRBJ2-7|few
CASTRGTIYEQYF
TGTGCCAGCACCAGAGGGACTATATACGAGCAGTACTTC
>TRBV10-3|-|TRBJ2-3|many
CATYGTDTQYF
TGTGCCACCTATGGGACAGATACGCAGTATTTT
>TRBV7-2|TRBD2|TRBJ2-3|-
CASSQIAGGPTDTQYF
TGTGCCAGCAGCCAGATAGCGGGGGGGCCCACAGATACGCAGTATTTT
>TRBV5-5|-|TRBJ1-2|-
CASSSSLGYTF
TGTGCCAGCAGCTCCTCCCTTGGCTACACCTTC
>TRBV7-2|-|TRBJ2-1|-
CASSSPPRGTYNEQFF
TGTGCCAGCAGCTCCCCGCCCCGTGGGACTTACAATGAGCAGTTCTTC
>TRBV4-1|-|TRBJ2-7|many
CASSQDERNYEQYF
TGCGCCAGCAGCCAAGACGAACGGAATTACGAGCAGTACTTC
>TRBV7-6|-|TRBJ2-6|-
CASSRAGANVLTF
TGTGCCAGCAGCAGGGCGGGGGCCAACGTCCTGACTTTC